This TCR beta chain is drawn from a study of blood T cell repertoires in COVID-19. About the research overall: The origin of the acute and convalescent COVID-19 samples was the United States, Italy and Spain. PBMCs, B-cell-depleted T cells, or T cells provided the cDNA or gDNA that made up the material.

In the authors' methods: How many nucleated cells were present was estimated from reference gene primer amplification. Sequencing used immunoSEQ multiplex PCR; TCRdb keeps in-frame clones, though not all of them. The D gene and trimming were derived from the DNA, and the V and J assignments and clone size from that table. The data hold 300,000 or so clones, with 86% observed a single time. This CDR3 has 13 residues. V gave up 5 bases and J gave up 8 bases, with 12 bases separating them. Looked up from germline, CDR1 is SGHVS and CDR2 is FQNEAQ. The source is a woman aged 45-59 years with acute or convalescent COVID-19. This chain connects TRBV7-8 to TRBJ1-4, with D perhaps TRBD1 (5 bases). The sample taken for sequencing was peripheral blood. The CDR3 reads CASSLDRFEKLFF. The DNA of the CDR3 is TGTGCCAGCAGCCTCGACAGATTCGAAAAACTGTTTTTT.